Only one count was recorded for the clone carrying this T cell receptor beta chain. The antigen remains undetermined. The sample originates from a study of cytomegalovirus exposure and HLA in healthy donors. General study points: TCR beta V segments were, for the most part, productive about 87% or about 30% of the time in an earlier analysis.

The PCR used 60 Vbeta and 13 Jbeta primers. The protocol was immunoSEQ multiplex PCR, while the TCRdb copy is restricted to in-frame clones and leaves out a portion. The sample consists of some 150,000 clones, over 60% of them appearing once. After removal of 8 bases from V and 1 base from J, the junction contained 8 bases not matched to a gene. The CDR3 is 15 residues long. The germline V gene has CDR1 MNHEY and CDR2 SMNVEV (reference sequence). The sequenced sample was PBMCs. The chain carries TRBV27 and TRBJ2-3; TRBD2 matches 8 bases. The clonotype comes from a female donor in good health and CMV-seronegative. The CDR3 sequence: CASSPAGARTDTQYF. The CDR3 DNA reads TGTGCCAGCTCTCCAGCGGGAGCACGCACAGATACGCAGTATTTT.